This T cell receptor beta chain is from a study of blood T cell repertoires in COVID-19 (dated by TCRdb to the early 2020s). Study-level background: Collaborator samples came from the United States, Italy and Spain and covered acute and convalescent phases of COVID-19. The material from the prospective study consisted of cDNA or gDNA derived from T cells, B-cell-depleted T cells, or PBMCs. The dataset comprised deeply sampled blood TCRbeta repertoires from subjects exposed to, actively infected with, or recovered from COVID-19. A freely available public database, intended as a resource for researchers studying the immune response to SARS-CoV-2, is where the repertoires were released. The samples were drawn from the first 160 participants of the ongoing ImmuneRACE study and from some 1,300 subjects provided by 6 global collaborators. The sample metadata nearly always contained a de-identified subject ID, COVID-19 status, age in years and sex. HLA class I and class II types, where available, came from metadata supplied by the sample provider rather than from assay-based typing.

The immunoSEQ Assay, a bias-controlled multiplex PCR, was used to amplify TCRbeta CDR3 regions from genomic DNA. Per the authors' processing: Nucleated cell counts per sample were estimated from amplification of reference gene primers within the assay. Sequence reads were collapsed and filtered to measure the absolute abundance of every unique TCRbeta CDR3 rearrangement. For each sample, productive Simpson clonality was calculated by taking the square root of Simpson's diversity index across productive rearrangements. Sourced from immuneACCESS, this table was stored by TCRdb with only in-frame sequences that have V and J called. A share of the clones is absent; for the studies checked, an unresolved V gene accounts for under half, and the remainder has no known explanation. That table supplies the V and J calls and clone size; D and trimming were determined from the DNA. Recorded for this sample are 150,000 to 200,000 clones; about 83% of them occurred a single time. The ten largest clones capture about 1% of the sample.

The germline V gene (reference sequence) specifies DFQATT as CDR1 and SNEGSKA as CDR2. Including the terminal cysteine and phenylalanine, the CDR3 comprises 11 residues. This entry keeps only the CDR3 DNA: 33 bases, framed from base 1. Samples from volunteer blood donors who had recovered from COVID-19 were contributed by a second Seattle source. Collaborating institutions collected whole blood in K2EDTA tubes following their own protocols. Collaborator samples were shipped for TCRbeta analysis as frozen whole blood, isolated PBMCs, or DNA extracted from either sample type. Overall results and qualifications from the work: How much clinical and demographic metadata was included differed by source and by participant, and the metadata was provided uncurated.

This clone was counted a single time. This receptor's antigen is unknown. No base-level quality is on record; no much larger clone is a single base apart. The sequenced sample was peripheral blood. This receptor was obtained from a woman between 18 and 29 years old who had recovered from COVID-19. The chain is made from TRBV20-1 and TRBJ1-2, with a weak D call of TRBD1 (6 bases match). The CDR3 here reads CSARQAYGYTF. The nucleotide sequence reads TGCAGCGCCCGACAGGCCTATGGCTACACCTTC.